These 16 T cell receptor beta chains came from one sample sequenced in a study of response to subunit inactivated influenza vaccine. TCRdb re-analysed the RT-PCR reads in MiXCR, keeping a single row per CDR3 protein. The table includes about 830,000 distinct CDR3 sequences, about 18% detected once. This material consisted of PBMCs from blood, taken 5 to 6 days after vaccination. These receptor sequences come from a man in his forties or fifties who received an inactivated influenza vaccine.

This clonotype has more than one count but fewer than ten. This chain uses TRBV28 with TRBJ1-5, with TRBD1 identical over 10 bases. CDR1 is MDHEN and CDR2 is SYDVKM in the germline V gene. There are 16 residues in the CDR3. V dropped 6 bases and J dropped 5; count of bases not matched to a gene: 10. The CDR3 DNA reads as TGTGCCAGCAGCCTCTTGACAGGGGGCGGGGATCAGCCCCAGCATTTT. It codes for CASSLLTGGGDQPQHF.

The V gene is TRBV5-1, the J gene TRBJ2-2; TRBD1 matches 8 bases. This CDR3 region has 19 residues. The ends lost 4 bases at V and 4 bases at J; junction bases unmatched: 18. Looked up from germline, CDR1 is SGHRS and CDR2 is YFSETQ. The CDR3 DNA reads as TGCGCCAGCAGCGAGCCTAGGGACAGGTCGGGTCCGGGCACCGGGGAGCTGTTTTTT. Protein product: CASSEPRDRSGPGTGELFF.

The chain is built from TRBV20-1 and TRBJ2-7; D gene unclear. Looked up from germline, CDR1 is DFQATT and CDR2 is SNEGSKA (reference sequence). V lost 6 bases and J 2 bases, leaving 11 bases between the germline ends. This CDR3 spans 12 amino acids. The CDR3 region is CSAISRPYEQYF. In nucleotides, the CDR3 is TGCAGTGCCATTAGTAGACCCTACGAGCAGTACTTC.

The V gene is TRBV6-5, the J gene TRBJ2-7; 11 positions agree with TRBD1. CDR3 length equals 16 residues. Germline CDR1 reads MNHEY; CDR2 reads SVGAGI. The ends lost 5 bases at V and 5 bases at J; junction bases unmatched: 11. This chain's CDR3 is CASSNPLDRGHNEQYF. CDR3 DNA sequence: TGTGCCAGCAGTAACCCTTTGGACAGGGGGCACAACGAGCAGTACTTC.

The sample holds a few counts of this clonotype. The rearrangement uses TRBV29-1 and TRBJ2-7; D is unresolved. Per germline, CDR1 SQVTM and CDR2 ANQGSEA. This CDR3 is 15 amino acids long. V dropped 4 bases and J dropped 2 bases, with 18 bases sitting between them. The CDR3 here is CSVGPHPSGTYEQYF. The CDR3 DNA is TGCAGCGTTGGGCCCCATCCCTCGGGCACCTACGAGCAGTACTTC.

The rearrangement joins TRBV7-9 to TRBJ1-1; D is unresolved. CDR3 length: 13 amino acids. V was pared by 6 bases and J by 1 base, with 9 bases between. CDR1 SEHNR and CDR2 FQNEAQ come from the germline V gene (reference sequence). The CDR3 loop is CASRKIGNTEAFF. DNA of the CDR3: TGTGCCAGCAGAAAGATTGGGAACACTGAAGCTTTCTTT.

The chain couples TRBV6-1 to TRBJ1-5; D may be TRBD1 (6 bases). The CDR3 spans 14 residues. Germline assignment: CDR1 MNHNS and CDR2 SASEGT. V was shortened by 4 bases and J by 5 bases, with 12 bases between the two germline ends. This chain's CDR3 is CASSVTGYDQPQHF. Written as DNA, the CDR3 is TGTGCCAGCAGTGTTACAGGGTACGATCAGCCCCAGCATTTT.

This clonotype was observed a few times. The chain links TRBV7-8 to TRBJ2-1; TRBD2 agrees at 13 bases. V dropped 4 bases and J dropped 10; count of bases not matched to a gene: 13. This CDR3 has 17 residues. The germline CDR1 and CDR2 sequences are SGHVS and FQNEAQ. CDR3 nucleotide sequence: TGTGCCAGCAGCTCGGGACTAGCGGGAACCCTTAACTTCGAGCAGTTCTTC. Translation: CASSSGLAGTLNFEQFF.

This clonotype was seen a handful of times. This chain joins TRBV6-1 and TRBJ1-5; TRBD1 matches 9 bases. The germline gives CDR1 MNHNS, CDR2 SASEGT. This CDR3 has 17 amino acids. With 5 bases clipped from V and 0 bases from J, the junction kept 8 bases outside the gene matches. CDR3 in amino acids: CASSQPPGQGSNQPQHF. DNA of the CDR3: TGTGCCAGCAGTCAACCTCCGGGACAGGGTAGCAATCAGCCCCAGCATTTT.

CDR3 nucleotides: TGTGCCAGCTCACCCACACGCGGGGGCCTCCGCTCTATTACCTACGAGCAGTACTTC. This gives the protein CASSPTRGGLRSITYEQYF. The rearrangement links TRBV18 to TRBJ2-7; a possible D gene is TRBD2 (7 bases). This CDR3 contains 19 residues. Germline loops: CDR1 KGHSH, CDR2 LQKENI. V gave up 3 bases and J gave up 2 bases, with 26 bases separating them.

This clonotype showed up just a few times. The chain links TRBV19 to TRBJ1-1; D not resolved. V lost 3 bases to trimming and J lost 3 bases, with 8 bases between them. Germline loops: CDR1 LNHDA, CDR2 SQIVND (reference sequence). This CDR3 comprises 13 residues. In nucleotides, the CDR3 is TGTGCCAGTAGTATGCTGGGGTACACTGAAGCTTTCTTT. Its protein is CASSMLGYTEAFF.

This chain uses TRBV20-1 with TRBJ2-7; 14 positions match TRBD2. The germline gives CDR1 DFQATT, CDR2 SNEGSKA (reference sequence). The junction had 10 bases not matched to a gene; V was cut back by 2 bases and J by 4 bases. The CDR3 runs to 17 residues. The CDR3, as DNA: TGCAGTGCTAGAAATCCGACTAGCGGGGGGGCCTCGTACGAGCAGTACTTC. Its translation is CSARNPTSGGASYEQYF.

CDR3 sequence (DNA): TGCAGTGCTCCCGCCGGGTACAACTATGGCTACACCTTC. Translation gives CSAPAGYNYGYTF. V and J are TRBV20-1 and TRBJ1-2; D is unresolved. V lost 5 bases and J 2 bases, leaving 12 bases between the germline ends. Germline V gene sequence: CDR1 DFQATT, CDR2 SNEGSKA (reference sequence). The CDR3 length is 13 residues.

This clonotype occurred once. The chain recombines TRBV7-9 with TRBJ2-6, with D uncertain. Germline-derived CDR1 and CDR2 are SEHNR and FQNEAQ (reference sequence). Trimming cost V 4 bases and J 0 bases, with 7 bases left between them. The CDR3 loop spans 15 amino acids. The chain's CDR3 is CASSYIHSGANVLTF. Written as DNA, the CDR3 is TGTGCCAGCAGCTATATTCACTCTGGGGCCAACGTCCTGACTTTC.

Remarks on this clonotype: Here the CDR3 omits its conserved ending phenylalanine or tryptophan, so a read error is the likely source. The chain is built from TRBV4-3 and TRBJ1-5, with TRBD1 matching over 8 bases. J was trimmed by 9 bases and V by 1 base; bases with no gene match: 5. The CDR3 sequence is 14 residues long. The germline gives CDR1 LGHNA, CDR2 YSLEER. The CDR3 DNA reads as TGCGCCAGCAGCCAAGGACAGGGGATCGTGCCCCAGCATCTT. Translating it yields CASSQGQGIVPQHL.

This clonotype was observed a handful of times. The chain recombines TRBV15 with TRBJ2-5; 10 bases map to TRBD2. CDR3 length equals 16 residues. V lost 8 bases to trimming and J lost 3 bases; unmatched junction nucleotides: 12. The germline gives CDR1 LNHNV, CDR2 YYDKDF (reference sequence). CDR3 DNA sequence: TGTGCCACCGGTTCGCTAGCGGGAGTTGTAGAAGAGACCCAGTACTTC. Its translation is CATGSLAGVVEETQYF.